The 19 T cell receptor beta chains below were found in one sample sequenced in a study of T cells in Graves' hyperthyroidism and ophthalmopathy. RNA transcripts were the template for amplifying TCR beta CDR3 regions. The HTBI primer set was used in a first-round RT-PCR of the TCR CDR3. From the multiplex PCR reads, TCRdb called clonotypes with MiXCR, one entry per CDR3 protein. The sample lists approximately 220,000 distinct CDR3 sequences, about 18% occurring once. Input material: blood. Receptor source: a middle-aged man with Graves' hyperthyroidism.

This clonotype appeared a single time. The V and J genes are TRBV20-1 and TRBJ1-1; 7 bases match TRBD1. V trimming: 3 bases; J trimming: 0 bases; junction bases outside the gene matches: 13. The CDR3 runs to 17 residues. CDR1 DFQATT and CDR2 SNEGSKA come from the germline V gene (reference sequence). CDR3 sequence: CSARLPPGQDMNTEAFF. CDR3 nucleotides: TGCAGTGCTAGGCTTCCCCCCGGACAGGACATGAACACTGAAGCTTTCTTT.

The chain couples TRBV6-6 to TRBJ1-5; D is possibly TRBD1 (5 bases). The CDR3 is 14 residues long. V gave up 0 bases and J gave up 6 bases, with 9 bases separating them. The germline V gene encodes CDR1 MNHNY and CDR2 SVGAGI (reference sequence). The CDR3 loop reads CASSYSPGRQPQHF. The CDR3 DNA sequence: TGTGCCAGCAGTTACTCGCCAGGGCGTCAGCCCCAGCATTTT.

The genes are TRBV29-1 and TRBJ2-5; 10 nucleotides match TRBD2. The V gene end was trimmed by 6 bases and the J gene end by 5 bases; junction bases not matched to a gene: 9. The CDR3 length is 14 residues. CDR1 is SQVTM, CDR2 ANQGSEA, per germline. The CDR3 DNA reads TGCAGCGTCCAAGCGGGGGGGCCTTATGAGACCCAGTACTTC. Translated: CSVQAGGPYETQYF. Full variable domain (remainder filled in from reference TRBV29-1 and TRBJ2-5): SAVISQKPSRDICQRGTSLTIQCQVDSQVTMMFWYRQQPGQSLTLIATANQGSEATYESGFVIDKFPISRPNLTFSTLTVSNMSPEDSSIYLCSVQAGGPYETQYFGPGTRLLVL.

This clonotype was picked up many times. The chain is built from TRBV20-1 and TRBJ2-2, with a possible D match to TRBD2 (5 bases). V dropped 4 bases and J dropped 4 bases, with 13 bases sitting between them. The CDR3 contains 14 residues. Germline V gene lookup returns CDR1 DFQATT and CDR2 SNEGSKA (reference sequence). The CDR3 DNA is TGCAGTGCTATGAAAAGCGGTCCCACCGGGGAGCTGTTTTTT. This encodes CSAMKSGPTGELFF.

At least ten counts were recorded for this clonotype. V usage is TRBV7-2 and J usage is TRBJ2-2; D is perhaps TRBD2 (5 bases). The V gene's germline CDR1 is SGHTA and CDR2 FQGNSA. The CDR3 length is 12 residues. The germline V and J ends were trimmed by 6 bases and 7 bases, with 9 bases remaining between them. The CDR3 DNA is TGTGCCAGCAGGACCGGAGGCGGGGAGCTGTTTTTT. It specifies CASRTGGGELFF.

This clonotype was seen just once. The conserved phenylalanine or tryptophan normally closing the CDR3 is absent here, so this likely arose from a read error. The rearrangement links TRBV7-3 to TRBJ1-6; D not certain. The CDR3 is made up of 14 amino acids. CDR1 is SGHTA, CDR2 FQGTGA, per germline. V was shortened by 1 base and J by 3 bases, with 4 bases between the two germline ends. In DNA form, the CDR3 reads TGTGCCAGCAGCTTAAACAGCTATAATTCACCCCTCCACTCT. This encodes CASSLNSYNSPLHS.

This clonotype was picked up a small number of times. This chain connects TRBV7-3 to TRBJ2-2; TRBD2 is a possible D gene (6 bases). Germline V gives CDR1 SGHTA, CDR2 FQGTGA. The CDR3 contains 15 residues. V was cut by 5 bases and J by 3 bases, with 13 bases left in between. CDR3 loop: CASSPTRLYTGELFF. The CDR3 nucleotides read TGTGCCAGCAGCCCGACTAGGCTTTACACCGGGGAGCTGTTTTTT.

V usage is TRBV5-4 and J usage is TRBJ1-2, with 7 bases lining up with TRBD1. The CDR3 length is 14 residues. V lost 5 bases and J lost 4; bases outside the gene matches: 8. The V gene's germline CDR1 is SGHNT and CDR2 YYREEE (reference sequence). CDR3 residues: CASRPSGTVYGYTF. CDR3 nucleotide sequence: TGTGCCAGCAGACCATCCGGGACAGTCTATGGCTACACCTTC.

The CDR3, as DNA: TGTGCCACGGACAGGGATTTTACCGGGGAGCTGTTTTTT. Translation gives CATDRDFTGELFF. The chain has TRBV12-3 or TRBV12-4 and TRBJ2-2, with 8 bases aligning to TRBD1. The V gene end was trimmed by 10 bases and the J gene end by 5 bases; junction bases not matched to a gene: 6. This CDR3 region has 13 residues.

This clonotype was detected many times. The chain has TRBV14 and TRBJ2-3; D is undetermined. Trimming shortened V by 4 bases and J by 2 bases, and 13 bases separated the two germline ends. In germline, CDR1 is SGHDN, CDR2 FVKESK. The CDR3 length is 15 residues. The CDR3 region has the DNA TGTGCCAGCAGCCCTTCTTTTCAGGCCACAGATACGCAGTATTTT. Its translation: CASSPSFQATDTQYF. Looking up the rest from reference TRBV14 and TRBJ2-3 gives the full variable domain: EAGVTQFPSHSVIEKGQTVTLRCDPISGHDNLYWYRRVMGKEIKFLLHFVKESKQDESGMPNNRFLAERTGGTYSTLKVQPAELEDSGVYFCASSPSFQATDTQYFGPGTRLTVL.

There are many counts of this clonotype. The rearrangement uses TRBV3-1 and TRBJ2-7; TRBD1 agrees at 7 bases. Germline V gives CDR1 LGHDT, CDR2 YNNKEL (reference sequence). V trimming: 4 bases; J trimming: 3 bases; junction bases outside the gene matches: 9. This CDR3 contains 15 residues. The chain's CDR3 is CASSLPTGRGYEQYF. CDR3 sequence (DNA): TGTGCCAGCAGCCTCCCGACAGGGAGAGGCTACGAGCAGTACTTC.

Concerning this clonotype itself: A much larger clone is a single base away; this may be a read error. The chain has TRBV5-1 and TRBJ2-7; TRBD1 agrees at 8 bases. The CDR3 consists of 15 residues. Germline CDR1 reads SGHRS; CDR2 reads YFSETQ. CDR3 region: CAGSLEVTGGYGQYF. CDR3 bases: TGCGCCGGCAGCTTGGAAGTTACAGGGGGATATGGGCAGTACTTC.

V is TRBV28 and J is TRBJ1-2, with 10 bases fitting TRBD1. Trimming cost V 1 base and J 1 base; bases outside gene matches: 3. The CDR3 extends over 16 amino acids. The germline V gene has CDR1 MDHEN and CDR2 SYDVKM. The CDR3 here is CASSLSGTGVNYGYTF. The CDR3 DNA reads as TGTGCCAGCAGTTTATCAGGGACAGGGGTTAACTATGGCTACACCTTC.

This chain links TRBV15 with TRBJ1-3; D is unclear. The CDR3 is 12 amino acids. The V end was cut by 0 bases, the J end by 8 bases, with 5 bases between. Germline-derived CDR1 and CDR2 are LNHNV and YYDKDF (reference sequence). In DNA, the CDR3 is TGTGCCACCAGCAGAGATCAGGACACCATATATTTT. As protein: CATSRDQDTIYF.

Many counts were recorded for this clonotype. The CDR3, as DNA: TGTGCCAGCAGCCCCCGACAGAGCTCCTACGAGCAGTACTTC. Amino acid sequence: CASSPRQSSYEQYF. The chain combines TRBV3-1 with TRBJ2-7, with a possible D match to TRBD1 (5 bases). This CDR3 comprises 14 residues. CDR1 is LGHDT, CDR2 YNNKEL, per germline (reference sequence). The V and J ends lost 4 bases and 0 bases respectively, with 10 bases between them.

V gene TRBV5-6 combines with J gene TRBJ2-1; 10 positions match TRBD1. The V and J ends lost 3 bases and 7 bases, in that order; junction bases with no gene match: 4. The CDR3 has 14 amino acids. In germline, CDR1 is SGHDT, CDR2 YYEEEE. The chain's CDR3 is CASSWPGQGNEQFF. The CDR3 DNA reads TGTGCCAGCAGCTGGCCGGGACAGGGGAATGAGCAGTTCTTC.

This clonotype was counted ten times or more. The chain employs TRBV7-2 and TRBJ2-1; no clear D. Germline CDR1 SGHTA, CDR2 FQGNSA. This CDR3 region has 14 residues. Between the trimmed V and J ends, which lost 5 bases and 3 bases, there was a span of 11 bases. The CDR3: CASSLSDVYNEQFF. The CDR3 DNA reads TGTGCCAGCAGCCTCTCCGACGTCTACAATGAGCAGTTCTTC.

The chain uses TRBV19 and TRBJ1-2, with 9 bases aligning to TRBD1. Losses at the gene ends were 5 bases for V and 3 bases for J; bases not matched to a gene: 7. The CDR3 spans 15 residues. Germline CDR1 reads LNHDA; CDR2 reads SQIVND (reference sequence). The CDR3 protein is CASSVRQGEDYGYTF. As DNA, the CDR3 is TGTGCCAGTAGTGTTAGACAGGGGGAAGACTATGGCTACACCTTC. Drawing the rest from reference TRBV19 and TRBJ1-2, the complete variable domain is DGGITQSPKYLFRKEGQNVTLSCEQNLNHDAMYWYRQDPGQGLRLIYYSQIVNDFQKGDIAEGYSVSREKKESFPLTVTSAQKNPTAFYLCASSVRQGEDYGYTFGSGTRLTVV.

This clonotype was seen at least ten times. This sequence joins TRBV6-2 or TRBV6-3 and TRBJ1-1; 9 bases match TRBD1. From germline, CDR1 is MNHEY and CDR2 SVGEGT. V lost 3 bases and J lost 7; bases outside the gene matches: 9. The CDR3 totals 15 residues. CDR3 in DNA: TGTGCCAGCAGTTATTCCAAGGACAGGGGCGGTGAAGCTTTCTTT. Its translation is CASSYSKDRGGEAFF.